The 14 T cell receptor beta chains below come from one sample, sequenced in a study of T cells in Graves' hyperthyroidism and ophthalmopathy. Researchers amplified the TCR beta CDR3 regions from RNA transcripts. During a first-round RT-PCR of the TCR CDR3, the HTBI primer set was used. TCRdb passed the multiplex PCR reads through MiXCR, listing each CDR3 protein once. This sample has around 370,000 distinct CDR3 sequences, with approximately 18% found just once. The sequenced material came from blood. These receptors originate from a man younger than 35 with Graves' ophthalmopathy.

This clonotype was seen at least ten times. This chain uses TRBV27 with TRBJ2-3; TRBD1 matches 7 bases. The trim removed 5 bases at V and 0 bases at J, leaving 2 bases unmatched. Germline CDR1 and CDR2: MNHEY and SMNVEV (reference sequence). This CDR3 has 14 amino acids. The CDR3 is CASSVTGSTDTQYF. The CDR3 bases are TGTGCCAGCAGTGTGACAGGGAGCACAGATACGCAGTATTTT.

This clonotype was seen repeatedly, ten times or more. The rearrangement joins TRBV7-9 to TRBJ2-5; 9 nucleotides align to TRBD1. The CDR3 sequence is 14 residues long. Looked up from germline, CDR1 is SEHNR and CDR2 is FQNEAQ (reference sequence). The J segment lost 8 bases and the V segment lost 5 bases, leaving 9 bases of the junction unmatched. CDR3 region: CASSPWDRDVTQYF. The CDR3 nucleotides are TGTGCCAGCAGCCCGTGGGACAGGGACGTAACCCAGTACTTC.

This clonotype appeared a few times. This chain links TRBV7-2 with TRBJ1-5; TRBD1 is a possible D gene (6 bases). This CDR3 is built from 17 residues. The germline gives CDR1 SGHTA, CDR2 FQGNSA. V lost 0 bases and J lost 6, with 18 bases in between. CDR3 DNA: TGTGCCAGCAGCTTAGCGCCCCCAGGGGTAATGGTTCAGCCCCAGCATTTT. Protein: CASSLAPPGVMVQPQHF.

This clonotype was seen many times. The rearrangement links TRBV3-1 to TRBJ2-5, with D maybe TRBD2 (6 bases). This CDR3 spans 15 amino acids. Trimming stripped 0 bases from V and 4 bases from J, with 12 bases between. Per germline, CDR1 LGHDT and CDR2 YNNKEL (reference sequence). This chain's CDR3 is CASSQESSGPETQYF. CDR3 in DNA: TGTGCCAGCAGCCAAGAGTCCAGCGGGCCAGAGACCCAGTACTTC.

This clonotype was counted many times. The chain links TRBV12-3 or TRBV12-4 to TRBJ2-3, with 12 bases matching TRBD2. The CDR3 sequence is 16 residues long. V shed 6 bases, J shed 2 bases, and the junction held 6 bases outside the gene matches. DNA for the CDR3: TGTGCCAGCAGCGTAGGACTAGCGGGATACACAGATACGCAGTATTTT. Amino acids: CASSVGLAGYTDTQYF.

This clonotype was counted ten times or more. The rearrangement uses TRBV2 and TRBJ2-1; a weak D match, TRBD1 (6 bases). The CDR3 extends over 14 amino acids. Germline CDR1 and CDR2: SNHLY and FYNNEI. V lost 3 bases and J 5 bases, leaving 11 bases between the germline ends. This CDR3 reads CASSDGTIHNEQFF. The CDR3 coding sequence is TGTGCCAGCAGTGACGGGACAATCCACAATGAGCAGTTCTTC.

The J gene is TRBJ2-1, the V gene TRBV2; TRBD2 aligns across 7 bases. The CDR3 consists of 15 residues. CDR1 and CDR2 (germline): SNHLY, FYNNEI. V was pared by 4 bases and J by 3 bases, with 6 bases of the junction left unmatched. The CDR3 DNA reads TGTGCCAGCAGTGTCTTGGCTAGCGGCTACAATGAGCAGTTCTTC. Protein product: CASSVLASGYNEQFF.

This clonotype was counted ten times or more. The chain carries TRBV11-2 and TRBJ2-5; TRBD1 or TRBD2 may be the D gene (6 bases each). The germline V gene encodes CDR1 SGHAT and CDR2 FQNNGV. The germline V and J ends were trimmed by 1 base and 1 base, with 10 bases remaining between them. This CDR3 contains 15 residues. The CDR3 bases are TGTGCCAGCAGCTTAGGAGGGGGGCCCCAAGAGACCCAGTACTTC. Its protein product is CASSLGGGPQETQYF.

In regard to this clonotype: A read error may produce the germline difference seen at one junction end. The rearrangement joins TRBV19 to TRBJ2-7, with 13 bases matching TRBD2. Germline CDR1 is LNHDA and CDR2 is SQIVND (reference sequence). This CDR3 is 16 amino acids long. The CDR3 here is CTSSRTRLAGGNEQYF. CDR3 DNA sequence: TGTACCAGTAGTAGGACCAGACTAGCGGGGGGCAACGAGCAGTACTTC.

This sequence joins TRBV2 and TRBJ1-1, with 9 positions matching TRBD1. This CDR3 region has 16 residues. Germline trimming cut 6 bases from V and 4 bases from J; bases unmatched to any gene: 12. The germline V gene has CDR1 SNHLY and CDR2 FYNNEI. CDR3 in amino acids: CASSAHRDRAITEAFF. CDR3 DNA sequence: TGTGCCAGCAGCGCCCACCGGGACAGGGCAATCACTGAAGCTTTCTTT.

This clonotype was counted many times. The rearrangement links TRBV12-3 or TRBV12-4 to TRBJ2-7, with 8 positions matching TRBD1. The J segment lost 4 bases and the V segment lost 5 bases, leaving 7 bases of the junction unmatched. The length of the CDR3 is 14 residues. The CDR3 spells CASSRGQGGYEQYF. In DNA form, the CDR3 reads TGTGCCAGCAGTCGAGGACAGGGTGGGTACGAGCAGTACTTC.

This clonotype was counted a few times. This chain uses TRBV27 with TRBJ1-6, with TRBD1 matching over 10 bases. V lost 8 bases and J lost 7; bases outside the gene matches: 5. Germline-derived CDR1 and CDR2 are MNHEY and SMNVEV (reference sequence). This CDR3 is built from 14 residues. The CDR3 nucleotides read TGTGCCAGCGGATCGGGACAGGGGAATTCACCCCTCCACTTT. Amino acids: CASGSGQGNSPLHF.

The rearrangement links TRBV6-2 or TRBV6-3 to TRBJ2-5, with D perhaps matching TRBD2 (7 bases). Germline V CDR1 and CDR2: MNHEY, SVGEGT. With 2 bases removed from V and 10 bases from J, the gap between germline ends came to 23 bases. The CDR3 has 16 amino acids. Here the CDR3 DNA reads TGTGCCAGCAGTTACGGCAGGGCGGGGGCTGGCGGGGGCCAGTACTTC. Residues: CASSYGRAGAGGGQYF.

This clonotype turned up a few times. This chain connects TRBV9 to TRBJ1-3; no reliable D call. This CDR3 contains 12 residues. The germline gives CDR1 SGDLS, CDR2 YYNGEE. The V end was cut by 0 bases, the J end by 4 bases, with 2 bases between. The CDR3 loop is CASSVEGNTIYF. The DNA for the CDR3 is TGTGCCAGCAGCGTAGAGGGAAACACCATATATTTT.